This T cell receptor (beta chain) was documented in a study of vaccination and CD4 T cells after COVID-19. This clonotype was found a few times. Its antigen is not identified. The treatment here: approximately nine-day PBMC culture with coronavirus spike peptide pools or control peptides (ViraFEST assay). Cultured CD4+ T cells had their DNA profiled by the Oncomine TCR Beta short-read assay. TCRdb called the PCR reads again in MiXCR, with one record for every CDR3 protein. Of over 11,000 distinct CDR3 sequences in the sample, 20% to 25% were seen once. The specimen comprised CD4+ T cells from blood, cultured in vitro, sampled after SARS-CoV-2 vaccination. The TCR comes from a human donor who had recovered from COVID-19.

CDR3 bases: TGTGCCAGCAGCTTAGAGGGGTCCTCGTATAGCAATCAGCCCCAGCATTTT. Translation gives CASSLEGSSYSNQPQHF. V is TRBV7-8 and J is TRBJ1-5; D perhaps matches TRBD1 (5 bases). The CDR3 covers 17 residues. V lost 1 base and J lost 0, with 13 bases in between. Germline loops: CDR1 SGHVS, CDR2 FQNEAQ.